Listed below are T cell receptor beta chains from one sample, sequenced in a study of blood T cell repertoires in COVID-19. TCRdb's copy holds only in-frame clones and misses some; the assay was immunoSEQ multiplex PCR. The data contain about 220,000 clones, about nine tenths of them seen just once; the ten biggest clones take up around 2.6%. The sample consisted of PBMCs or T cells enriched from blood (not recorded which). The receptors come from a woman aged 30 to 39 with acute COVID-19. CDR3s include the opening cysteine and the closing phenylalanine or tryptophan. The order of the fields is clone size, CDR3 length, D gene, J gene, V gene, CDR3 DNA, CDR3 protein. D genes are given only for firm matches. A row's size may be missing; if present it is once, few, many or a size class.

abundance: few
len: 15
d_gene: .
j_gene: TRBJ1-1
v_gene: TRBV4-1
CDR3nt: TGCGCCAGCAGCCAAGAGGCAGGAACGAACACTGAAGCTTTCTTT
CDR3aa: CASSQEAGTNTEAFF

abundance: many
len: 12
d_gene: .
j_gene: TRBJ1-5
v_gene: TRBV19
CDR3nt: TGTGCCAGTCAGGGTCAGCTGCAGCCCCAGCATTTT
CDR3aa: CASQGQLQPQHF

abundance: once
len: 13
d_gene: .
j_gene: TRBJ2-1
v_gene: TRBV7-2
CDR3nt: TGTGCCAGCAGCTTATTGGCATCCAATGAGCAGTTCTTC
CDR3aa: CASSLLASNEQFF

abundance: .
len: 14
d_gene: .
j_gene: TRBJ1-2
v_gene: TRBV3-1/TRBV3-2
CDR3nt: TGTGCCAGCAGCCGCGACCGGGGTGGGTATGGCTACACCTTC
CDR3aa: CASSRDRGGYGYTF

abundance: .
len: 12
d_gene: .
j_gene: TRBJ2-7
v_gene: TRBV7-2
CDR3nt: TGTGCCAGCAGTCTGAACAGCTACGAGCAGTACTTC
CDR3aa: CASSLNSYEQYF

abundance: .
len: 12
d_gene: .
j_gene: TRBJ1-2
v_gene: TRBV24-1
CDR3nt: TGTGCCACCAGTGATTTCGGCGGTGGCTACACCTTC
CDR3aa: CATSDFGGGYTF

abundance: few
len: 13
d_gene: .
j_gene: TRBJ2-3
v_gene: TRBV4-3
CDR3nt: TGCGCCAGCAGCCAAGATCAGACAGATACGCAGTATTTT
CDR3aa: CASSQDQTDTQYF

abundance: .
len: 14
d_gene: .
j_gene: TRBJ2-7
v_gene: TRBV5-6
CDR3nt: TGTGCCAGCAGCACTCAGGGCTATTCCTACGAGCAGTACTTC
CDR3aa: CASSTQGYSYEQYF

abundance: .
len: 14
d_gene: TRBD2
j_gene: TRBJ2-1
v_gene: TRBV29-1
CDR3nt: TGCAGCGTTGAACGCCGCGGGGGGGAAAATGAGCAGTTCTTC
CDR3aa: CSVERRGGENEQFF

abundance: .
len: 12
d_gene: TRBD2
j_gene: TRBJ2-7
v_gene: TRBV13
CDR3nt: TGTGCCAGCAGCTTGACTAGCGGGGAGGCACACTTC
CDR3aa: CASSLTSGEAHF

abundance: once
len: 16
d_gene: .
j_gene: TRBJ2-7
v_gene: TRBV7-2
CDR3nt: TGTGCCAGCAGCCAAGCCGGGGAGGACCTTCCCTACGAGCAGTACTTC
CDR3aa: CASSQAGEDLPYEQYF

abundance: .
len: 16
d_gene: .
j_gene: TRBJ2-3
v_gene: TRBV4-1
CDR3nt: TGCGCCAGCAGCCCCTTGGGGGGGGCTAGCACAGATACGCAGTATTTT
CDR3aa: CASSPLGGASTDTQYF

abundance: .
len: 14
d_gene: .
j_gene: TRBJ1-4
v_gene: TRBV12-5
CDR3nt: TGTGCTAGTGCCCTTGGGGGGGCGAATGAAAAACTGTTTTTT
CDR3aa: CASALGGANEKLFF

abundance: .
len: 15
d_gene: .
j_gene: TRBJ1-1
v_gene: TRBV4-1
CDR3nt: TGCGCCAGCAGCCCCAGCTCGACAGGGAACACTGAAGCTTTCTTT
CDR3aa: CASSPSSTGNTEAFF

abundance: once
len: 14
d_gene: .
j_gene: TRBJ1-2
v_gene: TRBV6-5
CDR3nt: TGTGCCAGCATCGTTGGGCAGAGCATCTATGGCTACACCTTC
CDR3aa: CASIVGQSIYGYTF

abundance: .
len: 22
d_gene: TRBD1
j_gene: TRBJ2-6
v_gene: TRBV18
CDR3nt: TGTGCCAGCTCACCCCTTCCTAGTGGACAGGCCCTAACCCCATCTGGGGCCAACGTCCTGACTTTC
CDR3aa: CASSPLPSGQALTPSGANVLTF

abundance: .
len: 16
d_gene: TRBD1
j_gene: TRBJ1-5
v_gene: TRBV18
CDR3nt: TGTGCCAGCTCTCTTGGACAGGGGAATAGCAATCAGCCCCAGCATTTT
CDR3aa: CASSLGQGNSNQPQHF

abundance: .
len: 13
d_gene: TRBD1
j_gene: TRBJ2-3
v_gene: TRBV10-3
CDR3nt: TGTGCCATCGGGACAGGGGGCAGGGATACGCAGTATTTT
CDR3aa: CAIGTGGRDTQYF

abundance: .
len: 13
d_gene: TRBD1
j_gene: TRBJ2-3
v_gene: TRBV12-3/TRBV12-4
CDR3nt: TGTGCCAGCAGTTTACAGGGGGCAGATACGCAGTATTTT
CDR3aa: CASSLQGADTQYF

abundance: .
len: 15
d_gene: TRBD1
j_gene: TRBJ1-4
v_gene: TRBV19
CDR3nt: TGTGCCAGTAACACTCCGGGACAGGGTTATGAAAAACTGTTTTTT
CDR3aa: CASNTPGQGYEKLFF

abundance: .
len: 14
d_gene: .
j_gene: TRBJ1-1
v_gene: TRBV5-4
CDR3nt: TGTGCCAGCAGCTTGGGGGACATGAACACTGAAGCTTTCTTT
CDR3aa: CASSLGDMNTEAFF

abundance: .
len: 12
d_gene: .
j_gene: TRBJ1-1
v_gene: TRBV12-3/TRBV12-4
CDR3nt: TGTGCCAGCAGTGGAGGGCGCCGGACAGCTTTCTTT
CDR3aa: CASSGGRRTAFF

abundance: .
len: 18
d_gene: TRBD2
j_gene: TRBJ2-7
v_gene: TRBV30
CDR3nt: TGTGCCTGGAGCGGGAGAAAGGGACTAGCGGGGGCCTTGAGCGAGCAGTACTTC
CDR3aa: CAWSGRKGLAGALSEQYF

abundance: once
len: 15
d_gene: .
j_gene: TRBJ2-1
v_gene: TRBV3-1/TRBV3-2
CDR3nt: TGTGCCAGCAGCCAAGATAGCGTTCACTACAATGAGCAGTTCTTC
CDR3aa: CASSQDSVHYNEQFF

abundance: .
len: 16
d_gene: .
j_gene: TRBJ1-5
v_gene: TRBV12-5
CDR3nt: TGTGCTAGTGGTTTGGAAACAGAGAGAGGCAATCAGCCCCAGCATTTT
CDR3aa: CASGLETERGNQPQHF

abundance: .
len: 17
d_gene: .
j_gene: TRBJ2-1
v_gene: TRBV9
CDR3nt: TGTGCCAGCAGCGAAAGCAAAACAACTAGCAGGTCCAATGAGCAGTTCTTC
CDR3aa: CASSESKTTSRSNEQFF

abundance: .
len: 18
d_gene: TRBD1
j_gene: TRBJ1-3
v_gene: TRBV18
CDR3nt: TGTGCCAGCTCACCAGGGGCTTCGGACAGGGACCCTGGAAACACCATATATTTT
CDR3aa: CASSPGASDRDPGNTIYF

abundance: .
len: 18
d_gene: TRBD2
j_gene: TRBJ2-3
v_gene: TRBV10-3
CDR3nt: TGTGCCACTACAACCGGGACTAGCGGGGGCCCCCCCCACGGTACGCAGTATTTT
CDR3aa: CATTTGTSGGPPHGTQYF

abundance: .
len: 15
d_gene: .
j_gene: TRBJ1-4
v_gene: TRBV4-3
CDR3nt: TGCGCCAGCAGCCAAGTGCGGCTGAGTAATGAAAAACTGTTTTTT
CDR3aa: CASSQVRLSNEKLFF

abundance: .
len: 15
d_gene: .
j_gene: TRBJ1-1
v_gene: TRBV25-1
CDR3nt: TGTGCCAGCAGTGAATACGAGACAGAGAACACTGAAGCTTTCTTT
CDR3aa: CASSEYETENTEAFF

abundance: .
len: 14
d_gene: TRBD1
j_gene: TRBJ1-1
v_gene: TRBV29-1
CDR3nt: TGCAGCGTTGATAGACAGGGGGGCGCGACTGAAGCTTTCTTT
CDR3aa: CSVDRQGGATEAFF

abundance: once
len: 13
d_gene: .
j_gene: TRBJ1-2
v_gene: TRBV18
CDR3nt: TGTGCCAGCTCCTCAGGGGAGAACTATGGCTACACCTTC
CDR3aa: CASSSGENYGYTF

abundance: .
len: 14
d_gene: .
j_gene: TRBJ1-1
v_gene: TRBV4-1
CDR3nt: TGCGCCAGCAGCTGGACAGTTGAGAACACTGAAGCTTTCTTT
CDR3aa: CASSWTVENTEAFF